This T cell receptor (beta chain) was profiled in a study of blood T cell repertoires in COVID-19. Study overall: The cDNA or gDNA used as material had been derived from T cells, B-cell-depleted T cells, or PBMCs.

V lost 3 bases to trimming and J lost 4 bases; unmatched junction nucleotides: 7. Germline CDR1 MNHEY, CDR2 SVGAGI. The CDR3 covers 15 residues. Recruits, aged about 18 to 89 years, lived in under 25 US areas. Measured with immunoSEQ multiplex PCR; TCRdb has only the in-frame clones, and not every one. The top ten clones hold around 7% of a sample with 150,000 to 180,000 clones, 80% to 90% of them seen once. This TCR was sampled from a man aged 50 or older who had recovered from COVID-19. The rearrangement joins TRBV6-5 to TRBJ1-2; 8 bases are shared with TRBD1. The sequenced sample consisted of PBMCs or T cells enriched from blood (not recorded which). The DNA for the CDR3 is TGTGCCAGCAGTTATGGACAGGGTGCCCTCTATGGCTACACCTTC. Its translation: CASSYGQGALYGYTF.